Described below is a single T cell receptor beta chain sequence and its context. These data come from a study of blood T cell repertoires in COVID-19. Study-level background: The cDNA or gDNA used as material had been derived from T cells, B-cell-depleted T cells, or PBMCs.

This CDR3 comprises 15 residues. Germline V gene data show CDR1 as LNHDA and CDR2 as SQIVND (reference sequence). V lost 6 bases, J lost 6 bases, and 9 bases stayed unmatched. Study processing details: Reference gene primer amplification in the assay estimated nucleated cell counts. Method: immunoSEQ multiplex PCR; TCRdb's copy keeps in-frame clones and lacks some. V, J and clone size reflect that table, while D and trimming were determined from the DNA. The data contain about 270,000 clones, 75% to 90% of them seen just once; the ten biggest clones take up about 9.1%. The TCR originated in a human donor in a cohort sampled during active COVID-19. Sequenced input: peripheral blood. The V and J genes are TRBV19 and TRBJ1-5, with 9 bases that match TRBD1. The CDR3 loop reads CASSLTGGRSQPQHF. In DNA form, the CDR3 reads TGTGCCAGTAGCCTCACAGGGGGCAGGAGTCAGCCCCAGCATTTT.